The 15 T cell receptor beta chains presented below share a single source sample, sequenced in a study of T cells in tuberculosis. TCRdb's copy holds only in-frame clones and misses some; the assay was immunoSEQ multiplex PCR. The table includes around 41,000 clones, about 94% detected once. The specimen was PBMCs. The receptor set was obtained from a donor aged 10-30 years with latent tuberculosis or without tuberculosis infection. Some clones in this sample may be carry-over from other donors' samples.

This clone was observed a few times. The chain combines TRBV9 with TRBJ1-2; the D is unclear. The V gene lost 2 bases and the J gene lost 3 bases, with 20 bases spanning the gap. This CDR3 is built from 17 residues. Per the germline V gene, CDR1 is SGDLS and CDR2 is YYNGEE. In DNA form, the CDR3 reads TGTGCCAGCAGCGTGGCCAAACCCAGCTCGGGTCACTATGGCTACACCTTC. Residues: CASSVAKPSSGHYGYTF.

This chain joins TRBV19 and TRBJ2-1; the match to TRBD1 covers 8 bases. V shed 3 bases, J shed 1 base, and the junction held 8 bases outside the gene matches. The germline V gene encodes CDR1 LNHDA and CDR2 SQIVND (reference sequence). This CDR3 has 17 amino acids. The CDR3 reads CASSIGSGDRSYNEQFF. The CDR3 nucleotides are TGTGCCAGTAGTATTGGTTCCGGGGACAGGTCCTACAATGAGCAGTTCTTC.

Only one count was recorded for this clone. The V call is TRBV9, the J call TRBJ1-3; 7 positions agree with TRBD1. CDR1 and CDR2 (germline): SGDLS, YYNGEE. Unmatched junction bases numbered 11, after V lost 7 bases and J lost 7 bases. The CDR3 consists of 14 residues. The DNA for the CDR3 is TGTGCCAGCTCCCCCGAGGGGGCGGGTAACACCATATATTTT. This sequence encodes CASSPEGAGNTIYF.

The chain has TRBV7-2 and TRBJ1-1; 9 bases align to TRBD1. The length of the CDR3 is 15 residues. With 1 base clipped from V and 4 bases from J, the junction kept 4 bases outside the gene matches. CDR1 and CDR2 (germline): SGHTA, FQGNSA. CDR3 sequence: CASSLEGQGITEAFF. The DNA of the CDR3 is TGTGCCAGCAGCTTAGAGGGACAGGGAATCACTGAAGCTTTCTTT.

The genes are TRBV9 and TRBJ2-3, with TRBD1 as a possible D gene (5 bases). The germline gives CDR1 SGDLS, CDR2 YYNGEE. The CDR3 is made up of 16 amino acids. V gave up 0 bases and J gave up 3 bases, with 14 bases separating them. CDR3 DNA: TGTGCCAGCAGCGTAGAAGGCACAGGTTGGACAGATACGCAGTATTTT. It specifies CASSVEGTGWTDTQYF. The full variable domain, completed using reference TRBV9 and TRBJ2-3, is DSGVTQTPKHLITATGQRVTLRCSPRSGDLSVYWYQQSLDQGLQFLIQYYNGEERAKGNILERFSAQQFPDLHSELNLSSLELGDSALYFCASSVEGTGWTDTQYFGPGTRLTVL.

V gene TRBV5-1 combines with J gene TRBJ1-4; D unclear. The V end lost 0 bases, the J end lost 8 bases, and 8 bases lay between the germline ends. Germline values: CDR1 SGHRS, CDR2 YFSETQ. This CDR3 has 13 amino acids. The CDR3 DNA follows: TGCGCCAGCAGCTTGGCCTGGCAGGAAAAACTGTTTTTT. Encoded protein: CASSLAWQEKLFF.

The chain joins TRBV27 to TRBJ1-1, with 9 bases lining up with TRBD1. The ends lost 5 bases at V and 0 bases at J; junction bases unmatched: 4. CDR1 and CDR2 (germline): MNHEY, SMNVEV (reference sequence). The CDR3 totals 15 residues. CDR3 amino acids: CASSQGQGMNTEAFF. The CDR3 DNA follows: TGTGCCAGCAGTCAAGGACAGGGGATGAACACTGAAGCTTTCTTT.

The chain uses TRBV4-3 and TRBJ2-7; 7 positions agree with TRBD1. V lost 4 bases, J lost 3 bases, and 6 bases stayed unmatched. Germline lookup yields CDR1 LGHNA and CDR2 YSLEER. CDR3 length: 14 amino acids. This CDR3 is CASSLRTGDYEQYF. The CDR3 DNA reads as TGCGCCAGCAGCCTCCGCACAGGGGACTACGAGCAGTACTTC.

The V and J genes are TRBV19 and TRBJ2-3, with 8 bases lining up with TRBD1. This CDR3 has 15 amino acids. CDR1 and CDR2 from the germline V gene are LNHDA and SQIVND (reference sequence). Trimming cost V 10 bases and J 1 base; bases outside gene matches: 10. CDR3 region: CATSLEQGGTDTQYF. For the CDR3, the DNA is TGTGCCACCTCCCTTGAACAGGGGGGCACAGATACGCAGTATTTT.

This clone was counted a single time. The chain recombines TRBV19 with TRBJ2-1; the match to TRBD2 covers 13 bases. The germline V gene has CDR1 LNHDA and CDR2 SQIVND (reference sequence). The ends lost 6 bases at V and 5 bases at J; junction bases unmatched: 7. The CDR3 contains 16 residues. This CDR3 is CASRIGTSGTNNEQFF. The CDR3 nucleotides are TGTGCCAGTAGAATCGGGACTAGCGGGACTAACAATGAGCAGTTCTTC.

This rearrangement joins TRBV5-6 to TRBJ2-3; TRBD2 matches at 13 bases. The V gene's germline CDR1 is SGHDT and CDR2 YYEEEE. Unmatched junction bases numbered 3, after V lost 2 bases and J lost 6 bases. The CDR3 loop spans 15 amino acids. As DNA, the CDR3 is TGTGCCAGCAGCTTACTAGCGGGAGGGAAGGATACGCAGTATTTT. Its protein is CASSLLAGGKDTQYF. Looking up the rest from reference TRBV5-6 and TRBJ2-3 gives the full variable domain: DAGVTQSPTHLIKTRGQQVTLRCSPKSGHDTVSWYQQALGQGPQFIFQYYEEEERQRGNFPDRFSGHQFPNYSSELNVNALLLGDSALYLCASSLLAGGKDTQYFGPGTRLTVL.

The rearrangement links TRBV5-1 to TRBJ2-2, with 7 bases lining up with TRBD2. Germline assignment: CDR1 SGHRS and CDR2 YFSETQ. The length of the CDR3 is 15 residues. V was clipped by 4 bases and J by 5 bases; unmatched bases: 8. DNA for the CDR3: TGCGCCAGCAGCCTAGGACTAGTGGGTACCGGGGAGCTGTTTTTT. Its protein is CASSLGLVGTGELFF.

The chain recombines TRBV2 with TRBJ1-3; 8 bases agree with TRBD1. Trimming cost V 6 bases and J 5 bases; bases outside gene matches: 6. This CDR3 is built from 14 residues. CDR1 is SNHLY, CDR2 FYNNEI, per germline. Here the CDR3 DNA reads TGTGCCAGCAGCACCCGGACAGGGAGAAACACCATATATTTT. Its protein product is CASSTRTGRNTIYF.

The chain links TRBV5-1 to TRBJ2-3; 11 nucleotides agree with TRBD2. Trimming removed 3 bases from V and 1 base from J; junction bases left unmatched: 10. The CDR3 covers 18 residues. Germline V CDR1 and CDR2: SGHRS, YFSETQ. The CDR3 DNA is TGCGCCAGCAGCTCCTCCCTAGCGGGAGGACGAGGCACAGATACGCAGTATTTT. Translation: CASSSSLAGGRGTDTQYF.

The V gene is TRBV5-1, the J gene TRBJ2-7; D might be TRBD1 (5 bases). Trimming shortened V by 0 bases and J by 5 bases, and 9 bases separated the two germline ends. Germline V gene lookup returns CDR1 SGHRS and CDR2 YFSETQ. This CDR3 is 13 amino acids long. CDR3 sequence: CASSLARADEQYF. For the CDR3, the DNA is TGCGCCAGCAGCTTGGCCAGGGCTGACGAGCAGTACTTC. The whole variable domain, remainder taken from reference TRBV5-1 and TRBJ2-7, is KAGVTQTPRYLIKTRGQQVTLSCSPISGHRSVSWYQQTPGQGLQFLFEYFSETQRNKGNFPGRFSGRQFSNSRSEMNVSTLELGDSALYLCASSLARADEQYFGPGTRLTVT.